Listed below are T cell receptor beta chains from one sample, sequenced in a study of blood T cells in healthy people across ages. TCRdb recomputed calls from the 5' RACE reads with MiXCR, one row per CDR3 protein. The data contain 890,000 or so distinct CDR3 sequences, under 80% of them singletons. Source material: blood. The receptors shown here come from a man aged 25 to 40 in good health. The CDR3 runs from the conserved cysteine through the conserved F or W. D genes are given only for firm matches. A row's size may be missing; if present it is once, few, many or a size class.

abundance,j_gene,d_gene,v_gene,CDR3aa,CDR3nt
NA,TRBJ2-7,TRBD2,TRBV25-1,CASSYGGVHYEQYF,TGTGCCAGCAGCTACGGGGGGGTTCACTACGAGCAGTACTTC
NA,TRBJ2-2,TRBD1,TRBV29-1,CGVASRGLSAGELFF,TGCGGCGTTGCCTCAAGGGGGCTTAGCGCCGGGGAGCTGTTTTTT
NA,TRBJ2-7,NA,TRBV3-1,CASSPQGWYEQYF,TGTGCCAGCAGCCCCCAGGGATGGTACGAGCAGTACTTC
NA,TRBJ1-2,NA,TRBV12-3/TRBV12-4,CASGYRGGSYGYTF,TGTGCCAGCGGATATCGTGGGGGAAGCTACGGCTACACCTTC
NA,TRBJ2-2,NA,TRBV5-5,CVSSLGARRANTGELFF,TGTGTCAGCAGCTTGGGGGCGCGGCGGGCGAACACCGGGGAGCTGTTTTTT
NA,TRBJ2-7,TRBD1,TRBV14,CASSQGSGTGVWQYF,TGTGCCAGCAGCCAAGGCTCCGGGACAGGGGTATGGCAGTACTTC
NA,TRBJ2-4,TRBD1,TRBV20-1,CSAGDGAGQGEKQYF,TGCAGTGCTGGAGACGGAGCGGGACAGGGGGAAAAGCAGTACTTC
NA,TRBJ2-7,TRBD2,TRBV12-3/TRBV12-4,CASLMGGGTYEQYF,TGTGCCAGCCTAATGGGGGGGGGAACCTACGAGCAGTACTTC
once,TRBJ2-7,NA,TRBV6-1,CASSLDIHYEQYF,TGTGCCAGCAGTCTAGACATCCACTACGAGCAGTACTTC
NA,TRBJ2-2,TRBD1,TRBV29-1,CSVEGDSLRTGELFF,TGCAGCGTTGAGGGGGACAGCTTGCGTACCGGGGAGCTGTTTTTT
once,TRBJ2-5,TRBD1,TRBV20-1,CSAAGQGAFGTQYF,TGCAGTGCGGCGGGACAGGGGGCATTTGGGACCCAGTACTTC
NA,TRBJ2-2,TRBD1,TRBV10-3,CAITRDRDLGTGELFF,TGTGCCATAACCCGGGACAGGGACCTAGGCACCGGGGAGCTGTTTTTT
few,TRBJ2-3,TRBD1,TRBV18,CASSPAPRGLTDTQYF,TGTGCCAGCTCACCAGCCCCCAGGGGGCTCACAGATACGCAGTATTTT
once,TRBJ1-2,NA,TRBV7-2,CASSPVSGIYGYTF,TGTGCCAGCAGCCCCGTGTCGGGAATCTATGGCTACACCTTC
NA,TRBJ2-1,TRBD2,TRBV6-1,CASSEATSSNEQFF,TGTGCCAGCAGTGAAGCGACTAGCAGTAATGAGCAGTTCTTC
NA,TRBJ2-7,NA,TRBV6-5,CASSGDFEQYF,TGTGCCAGCAGCGGGGACTTCGAGCAGTACTTC
once,TRBJ1-1,NA,TRBV4-3,CASSQGRGIGNTEAFF,TGCGCCAGCAGCCAAGGCAGGGGTATAGGGAACACTGAAGCTTTCTTT
few,TRBJ1-5,NA,TRBV5-1,CASSSAPGAGQPQHF,TGCGCCAGCAGCTCGGCCCCAGGGGCTGGTCAGCCCCAGCATTTT
few,TRBJ2-7,TRBD1,TRBV20-1,CSAPDRGVYEQYF,TGCAGTGCCCCCGACAGGGGGGTCTACGAGCAGTACTTC
few,TRBJ2-7,NA,TRBV10-3,CAISRDGFSYEQYF,TGTGCCATCAGCAGGGACGGATTCTCCTACGAGCAGTACTTC
NA,TRBJ2-5,NA,TRBV6-5,CASSYSSGRGQGGTQYF,TGTGCCAGCAGTTACTCTTCTGGTCGGGGTCAAGGTGGGACCCAGTACTTC
NA,TRBJ2-2,NA,TRBV7-2,CASSSVAAGELFF,TGTGCCAGCAGCTCCGTTGCGGCCGGGGAGCTGTTTTTT
NA,TRBJ1-2,NA,TRBV14,CASSEVHDNNYGYTF,TGTGCCAGCAGCGAAGTCCATGACAACAACTATGGCTACACCTTC
NA,TRBJ2-5,NA,TRBV9,CASSVTPGETQYF,TGTGCCAGCAGCGTAACACCTGGGGAGACCCAGTACTTC
few,TRBJ2-7,NA,TRBV5-5,CASIPLGVAYEQYF,TGTGCCAGCATTCCTTTGGGGGTAGCCTACGAGCAGTACTTC
once,TRBJ2-4,TRBD2,TRBV28,CASSLLVAGGIQYF,TGTGCCAGCAGTTTATTGGTAGCGGGGGGCATTCAGTACTTC
NA,TRBJ1-5,NA,TRBV10-3,CAISESRVGYQPQHF,TGTGCCATCAGTGAGTCGAGGGTGGGCTATCAGCCCCAGCATTTT
NA,TRBJ2-7,NA,TRBV5-5,CASAQGSSYEQYF,TGTGCCAGCGCACAGGGCTCATCCTACGAGCAGTACTTC
once,TRBJ2-4,NA,TRBV29-1,CSARTGGGIQYF,TGCAGCGCTCGGACCGGGGGAGGCATTCAGTACTTC
NA,TRBJ2-7,NA,TRBV4-3,CASSRDREADEQYF,TGCGCCAGCAGCCGAGACAGGGAGGCGGACGAGCAGTACTTC
few,TRBJ2-1,NA,TRBV15,CATSRAGVYNEQFF,TGTGCCACCAGCAGGGCAGGTGTCTACAATGAGCAGTTCTTC
few,TRBJ2-1,TRBD2,TRBV10-3,CAIRVLGTSGYNEQFF,TGTGCCATCAGGGTGTTGGGGACTAGCGGCTACAATGAGCAGTTCTTC
NA,TRBJ1-5,NA,TRBV20-1,CSAMDLSSNQPQHF,TGCAGTGCTATGGATTTATCTAGCAATCAGCCCCAGCATTTT
NA,TRBJ1-2,TRBD1,TRBV29-1,CSVRGQEESGYTF,TGCAGCGTTAGAGGACAGGAGGAGAGTGGCTACACCTTC
NA,TRBJ2-7,NA,TRBV6-6,CASSSDRTYEQYF,TGTGCCAGCAGCTCGGACAGAACCTACGAGCAGTACTTC
NA,TRBJ1-5,NA,TRBV6-6,CASSYPQQGTRNQPQHF,TGTGCCAGCAGTTACCCCCAACAGGGCACCCGCAATCAGCCCCAGCATTTT
NA,TRBJ2-1,TRBD1,TRBV29-1,CSVTGQRNNEQFF,TGCAGCGTAACGGGACAGCGGAACAATGAGCAGTTCTTC
NA,TRBJ2-7,TRBD1,TRBV6-5,CASSYYRGYEQYF,TGTGCCAGCAGTTACTACAGGGGATACGAGCAGTACTTC
NA,TRBJ2-3,NA,TRBV7-2,CASRRAVDTDTQYF,TGTGCCAGCAGACGGGCGGTAGACACAGATACGCAGTATTTT
NA,TRBJ2-1,TRBD2,TRBV5-1,CASSLQTGGSYNEQFF,TGCGCCAGCAGCTTGCAGACGGGAGGCTCCTACAATGAGCAGTTCTTC
once,TRBJ1-6,NA,TRBV7-9,CASSLARPEGPLHF,TGTGCCAGCAGCTTAGCCAGGCCGGAAGGACCCCTCCACTTT
NA,TRBJ2-7,TRBD2,TRBV7-2,CASSFLASGGLEREQYF,TGTGCCAGCAGCTTTCTGGCTAGCGGGGGTCTCGAAAGAGAGCAGTACTTC